The clone carrying this T cell receptor beta chain was detected a few times. What it binds is not known. These data come from a study of T-cell memory formation after mild COVID-19. Study-level information: Across donors, TCR clusters were largely donor specific. Study-wide results and limits: CD4+ contracting clones were mainly CM and EM; CD8+ ones, EMRA. From day 15 to 85, contracting clones were balanced between CD4 and CD8, whereas later expanders leaned toward CD4+.

After 5'RACE with constant-segment primers, TCR alpha and TCR beta cDNA libraries carrying sample barcodes and UMIs were obtained. TCRdb re-called the 5' RACE reads with MiXCR, one entry per CDR3 protein. The sample includes 250,000 to 350,000 distinct CDR3 sequences, roughly an eighth of them seen just once. CDR1 and CDR2 from the germline V gene are GTSNPN and SVGIG (reference sequence). This CDR3 has 16 residues. J lost 0 bases, V lost 4 bases, and 8 bases had no gene match. The sequence was obtained from a man aged 18-30 years who had mild COVID-19 (a few samples of this study predate the infection). Cell type and time point are not known. This chain links TRBV30 with TRBJ2-1; 8 bases are a match to TRBD2. The specimen was PBMCs or a T cell subset sorted from them (not recorded which). As DNA, the CDR3 is TGTGCCTGGAACCTCGGGGCGGGGGGCTCCTACAATGAGCAGTTCTTC. This sequence encodes CAWNLGAGGSYNEQFF.